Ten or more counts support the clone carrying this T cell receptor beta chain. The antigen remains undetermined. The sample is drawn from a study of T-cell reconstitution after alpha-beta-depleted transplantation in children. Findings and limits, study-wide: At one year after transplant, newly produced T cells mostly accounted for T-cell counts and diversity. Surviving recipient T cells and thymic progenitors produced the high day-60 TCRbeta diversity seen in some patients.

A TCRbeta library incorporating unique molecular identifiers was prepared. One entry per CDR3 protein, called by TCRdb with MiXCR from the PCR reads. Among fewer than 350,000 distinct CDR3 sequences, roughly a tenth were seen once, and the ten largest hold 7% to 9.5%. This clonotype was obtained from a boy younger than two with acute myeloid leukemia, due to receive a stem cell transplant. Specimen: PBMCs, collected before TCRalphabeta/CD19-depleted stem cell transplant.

DNA for the CDR3: TGTGCCAGCAGTACCTGGGCGGGGGAATACGAGCAGTACTTC. Protein: CASSTWAGEYEQYF. The rearrangement joins TRBV12-3 or TRBV12-4 to TRBJ2-7, with 7 bases lining up with TRBD2. With 5 bases clipped from V and 4 bases from J, the junction kept 8 bases outside the gene matches. The CDR3 length is 14 residues.